The clone carrying this T cell receptor (beta chain) was found many times. The germline CDR1 and CDR2 sequences are MNHEY and SVGAGI. The CDR3 is 13 amino acids. Trimming took off 4 bases at V and 2 bases at J, with 9 bases between the two ends. The data stem from a study of Graves' ophthalmopathy and Graves' hyperthyroidism. TCR beta CDR3 amplification used RNA transcripts. After a first-round RT-PCR with HTBI primers, a second-round multiplex PCR was run. One entry per CDR3 protein, called by TCRdb with MiXCR from the multiplex PCR reads. The sample includes roughly 350,000 distinct CDR3 sequences, roughly a sixth of them seen just once.

The origin of this receptor is an adult woman with stable Graves' hyperthyroidism. The rearrangement links TRBV6-5 to TRBJ2-7; D is uncertain. The sample comprised peripheral blood. CDR3 residues: CASSFRWPYEQYF. CDR3 nucleotide sequence: TGTGCCAGCAGTTTCCGGTGGCCCTACGAGCAGTACTTC.